What follows describes a single T cell receptor beta chain. The antigen is unknown. Time point reported: cycle 4 day 1 (C4D1), after more than 5 weeks of nivolumab. Relapse was seen in all patients after autologous stem cell transplantation, and brentuximab vedotin exposure was variable. Produced via immunoSEQ multiplex PCR; TCRdb's table is partial and in-frame only. The profile covers around 100,000 clones, with less than 95% appearing a single time and approximately 3% taken by the ten largest. The sample is drawn from a study of PD-1 blockade in classical Hodgkin lymphoma. Findings and caveats of the study: When set against healthy donors, newly diagnosed patients were reported to show lower baseline TCR diversity. Patients newly diagnosed and complete responders had comparable baseline diversity.

The CDR3 is made up of 16 amino acids. With V trimmed by 0 bases and J by 3 bases, 5 bases remained unmatched. CDR1 and CDR2 (germline): WNHNN, SYGVQD (reference sequence). The receptor comes from a human donor with classical Hodgkin lymphoma. The chain joins TRBV10-1 to TRBJ2-7, with 10 bases identical to TRBD1. Specimen: peripheral blood mononuclear cells (PBMCs), collected before the fourth cycle of nivolumab. The CDR3 DNA follows: TGCGCCAGCAGTGAGTCTTGGGGGACAGGGGTCTACGAGCAGTACTTC. It yields the protein CASSESWGTGVYEQYF.